The 10 T cell receptor beta chains presented below share a single source sample, sequenced in a study of blood T cell repertoires in COVID-19 (dated by TCRdb to the early 2020s). Library generation was performed with the immunoSEQ multiplex PCR assay. In TCRdb, the immuneACCESS table is reduced to in-frame sequences with V and J assigned. These tables do not hold every clone; where another copy was compared, an unresolved V gene accounts for under half, and the others remain unexplained. This sample gives about 170,000 clones in total; about nine tenths of them show up just once. The top ten constitute under 0.85% of the sample. The sequencing input was PBMCs or T cells enriched from blood (not recorded which). The receptors here all came from a woman between 18 and 30 years old who had recovered from COVID-19.

The chain has TRBV19 and TRBJ1-1; 9 bases are a match to TRBD1. The germline V gene has CDR1 LNHDA and CDR2 SQIVND (reference sequence). J was trimmed by 7 bases and V by 4 bases; bases with no gene match: 13. CDR3 size: 16 residues. Written as DNA, the CDR3 is TGTGCCAGTAGTAACCCCCTCGCCGGGACAGGGAATGAAGCTTTCTTT. Protein: CASSNPLAGTGNEAFF. Full variable domain (outside the CDR3, taken from reference TRBV19 and TRBJ1-1): DGGITQSPKYLFRKEGQNVTLSCEQNLNHDAMYWYRQDPGQGLRLIYYSQIVNDFQKGDIAEGYSVSREKKESFPLTVTSAQKNPTAFYLCASSNPLAGTGNEAFFGQGTRLTVV.

This chain connects TRBV9 to TRBJ2-1, with 11 bases fitting TRBD2. CDR3 length equals 15 residues. Germline values: CDR1 SGDLS, CDR2 YYNGEE. With V trimmed by 0 bases and J by 8 bases, 4 bases remained unmatched. The CDR3 loop reads CASSVGLAGFHEQFF. The CDR3 DNA sequence: TGTGCCAGCAGCGTAGGACTAGCGGGATTCCATGAGCAGTTCTTC.

The chain carries TRBV11-2 and TRBJ2-7; possible D gene TRBD1, 5 bases. Germline CDR1 and CDR2: SGHAT and FQNNGV. This CDR3 has 14 amino acids. The V end was cut by 1 base, the J end by 6 bases, with 13 bases between. The chain's CDR3 is CASSLGGLGVEQYF. Here the CDR3 DNA reads TGTGCCAGCAGCTTAGGCGGCTTAGGGGTCGAGCAGTACTTC. The full variable domain, in which reference TRBV11-2 and TRBJ2-7 provide the parts outside the CDR3, is EAGVAQSPRYKIIEKRQSVAFWCNPISGHATLYWYQQILGQGPKLLIQFQNNGVVDDSQLPKDRFSAERLKGVDSTLKIQPAKLEDSAVYLCASSLGGLGVEQYFGPGTRLTVT.

J is TRBJ2-1 and V is TRBV19; TRBD2 aligns across 11 bases. V shed 5 bases and J 7 bases; nucleotides not matched to a gene: 4. Germline V gene lookup returns CDR1 LNHDA and CDR2 SQIVND (reference sequence). CDR3 length: 14 residues. CDR3 nucleotide sequence: TGTGCCAGTAGTGTTTCTAGCGGGAGGAATGAGCAGTTCTTC. Residues: CASSVSSGRNEQFF.

The chain recombines TRBV5-5 with TRBJ2-3; weak D call: TRBD2 (6 bases). V lost 0 bases and J lost 7, with 15 bases in between. This CDR3 is built from 15 residues. Germline V gene sequence: CDR1 SGHKS, CDR2 YYEKEE (reference sequence). The CDR3 bases are TGTGCCAGCAGCTTGGGCCCGCTGGGGGGAAATACGCAGTATTTT. Translated, it gives CASSLGPLGGNTQYF.

This clone has just a few counts. This chain links TRBV2 with TRBJ2-7; weak D call: TRBD2 (5 bases). Deletions cut 6 bases from V and 3 bases from J, with 9 bases between. Germline CDR1 SNHLY, CDR2 FYNNEI. The CDR3 extends over 12 amino acids. The CDR3 reads CASSLGIYEQYF. CDR3 coding DNA: TGTGCCAGCAGCCTCGGGATCTACGAGCAGTACTTC.

This clone was detected ten times or more. The rearrangement links TRBV27 to TRBJ1-2; no clear D. V lost 6 bases and J lost 0, with 11 bases in between. The CDR3 contains 14 residues. The germline CDR1 and CDR2 sequences are MNHEY and SMNVEV (reference sequence). The CDR3 DNA reads TGTGCCAGCAGGCTGTCGGGAGCTAACTATGGCTACACCTTC. Its translation: CASRLSGANYGYTF.

The chain joins TRBV6-2 or TRBV6-3 to TRBJ1-6; 8 positions agree with TRBD1. V shed 2 bases, J shed 12 bases, and the junction held 15 bases outside the gene matches. The CDR3 runs to 17 residues. Germline-derived CDR1 and CDR2 are MNHEY and SVGEGT. This CDR3 is CASSYVQNSGGGRPLHF. CDR3 nucleotide sequence: TGTGCCAGCAGTTACGTTCAAAACTCAGGGGGCGGAAGACCCCTCCACTTT.

This clone occurred a few times. This chain connects TRBV4-1 to TRBJ1-5; D is uncertain. Germline CDR1 MGHRA, CDR2 YSYEKL. Trimming took 4 bases from V and 1 from J, leaving 14 bases between them. CDR3 length equals 16 residues. The CDR3 DNA reads as TGCGCCAGCAGCCTCCAAGACGGGAAGAGCAATCAGCCCCAGCATTTT. Translated, it gives CASSLQDGKSNQPQHF.

The J gene is TRBJ1-1, the V gene TRBV4-1; D remains unclear. The CDR3 loop spans 14 amino acids. Germline lookup yields CDR1 MGHRA and CDR2 YSYEKL. V shed 1 base and J shed 8 bases, with 14 bases lying between them. The CDR3: CASSQVMGGDEAFF. The CDR3 DNA reads as TGCGCCAGCAGCCAAGTGATGGGAGGCGACGAAGCTTTCTTT.